This TCR beta chain comes out of a study of T cell changes during pregnancy in multiple sclerosis. TCRdb's table, derived via immunoSEQ multiplex PCR, lists solely in-frame clones and lacks some. This table holds about 50,000 clones, roughly 92% found once. The clonotype originates from a female donor with multiple sclerosis, enrolled in a pregnancy study. The sample was CD4+ T cells from peripheral blood mononuclear cells, taken in the third trimester of pregnancy.

The CDR3 DNA reads as TGTGCCAGCAGCTCATGGACAGGGACTGCCTACGAGCAGTACTTC. It codes for CASSSWTGTAYEQYF. The chain has TRBV7-2 and TRBJ2-7, with 8 bases matching TRBD1. The junction had 7 bases not matched to a gene; V was cut back by 4 bases and J by 2 bases. Germline V gene data show CDR1 as SGHTA and CDR2 as FQGNSA. The CDR3 is made up of 15 amino acids.